One sample yielded the 3 T cell receptor beta chains listed below, sequenced in a study of neurological immune-mediated disorders. MiXCR, applied by TCRdb to the 5' RACE reads, yields one record per CDR3 protein. The sample has about 58,000 distinct CDR3 sequences; approximately 3.6% are singletons. Sequenced material: PBMCs. These receptors originate from an older woman with multiple sclerosis.

This clonotype was seen repeatedly, ten times or more. The genes are TRBV7-9 and TRBJ1-2; no reliable D call. V was trimmed by 4 bases and J by 2 bases, leaving 8 bases between them. CDR1 is SEHNR and CDR2 is FQNEAQ in the germline V gene (reference sequence). The CDR3 has 13 amino acids. CDR3 sequence (DNA): TGTGCCAGCAGCTCGGACTGGAACTATGGCTACACCTTC. As protein: CASSSDWNYGYTF.

This clonotype was observed many times. The chain recombines TRBV5-1 with TRBJ2-5; 10 bases are shared with TRBD1. Per germline, CDR1 SGHRS and CDR2 YFSETQ. This CDR3 is built from 18 residues. The junction had 12 bases not matched to a gene; V was cut back by 3 bases and J by 1 base. The CDR3, as DNA: TGCGCCAGCAGCTGGGGGCCGGGACAGGGGTTCGGCCAAGAGACCCAGTACTTC. This translates into CASSWGPGQGFGQETQYF.

This clonotype has at least ten counts. This chain links TRBV18 with TRBJ2-7; 11 positions match TRBD1. CDR1 is KGHSH and CDR2 is LQKENI in the germline V gene. With 4 bases clipped from V and 2 bases from J, the junction kept 4 bases outside the gene matches. The CDR3 has 15 residues. CDR3 protein: CASSQPGQGAYEQYF. The CDR3 DNA follows: TGTGCCAGCTCACAACCGGGACAGGGGGCCTACGAGCAGTACTTC.